The T cell receptor beta chain under discussion was sequenced for a study of T cell repertoires in cytomegalovirus infection. This clonotype was seen only a few times. The antigen remains undetermined. CDR3 size: 15 residues. Germline V gene lookup returns CDR1 LGHDT and CDR2 YNNKEL (reference sequence). V lost 4 bases to trimming and J lost 2 bases, with 13 bases between them. TCRdb re-called the reads through MiXCR, storing one row per CDR3 protein. The sample has 830,000 or so distinct CDR3 sequences; about 31% are singletons. Here the sequenced sample was cultured CD8+ T cells from PBMCs, taken from culture after CMV antigen stimulation. This chain links TRBV3-1 with TRBJ2-3; D not certain. This receptor was obtained from a human donor in good health (CMV status not recorded). Some clones in this sample may be carry-over from other donors' samples. This chain's CDR3 is CASSRQQRFTDTQYF. CDR3 DNA: TGTGCCAGCAGCCGCCAACAGCGATTCACAGATACGCAGTATTTT.